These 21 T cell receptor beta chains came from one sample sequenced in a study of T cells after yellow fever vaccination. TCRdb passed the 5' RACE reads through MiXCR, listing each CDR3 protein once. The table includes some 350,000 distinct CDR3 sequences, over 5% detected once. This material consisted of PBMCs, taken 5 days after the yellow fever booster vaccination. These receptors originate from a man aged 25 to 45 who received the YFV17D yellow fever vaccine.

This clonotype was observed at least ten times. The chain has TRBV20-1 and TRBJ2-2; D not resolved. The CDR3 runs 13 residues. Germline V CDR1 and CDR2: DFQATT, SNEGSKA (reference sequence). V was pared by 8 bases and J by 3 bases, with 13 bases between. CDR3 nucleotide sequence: TGCAGTATTCAGGAGTCGGACACCGGGGAGCTGTTTTTT. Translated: CSIQESDTGELFF.

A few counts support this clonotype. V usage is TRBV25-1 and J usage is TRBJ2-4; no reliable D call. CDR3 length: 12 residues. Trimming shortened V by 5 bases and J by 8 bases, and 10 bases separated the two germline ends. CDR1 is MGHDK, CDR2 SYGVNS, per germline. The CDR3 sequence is CASSKNGYIQYF. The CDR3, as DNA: TGTGCCAGCAGTAAAAATGGCTACATTCAGTACTTC.

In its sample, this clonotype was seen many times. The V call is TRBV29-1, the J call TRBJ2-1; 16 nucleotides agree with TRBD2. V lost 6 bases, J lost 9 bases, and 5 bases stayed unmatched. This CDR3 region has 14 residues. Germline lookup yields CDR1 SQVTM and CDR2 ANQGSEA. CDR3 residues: CSVMGLAGGGEQFF. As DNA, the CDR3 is TGCAGCGTGATGGGACTAGCGGGAGGGGGTGAGCAGTTCTTC.

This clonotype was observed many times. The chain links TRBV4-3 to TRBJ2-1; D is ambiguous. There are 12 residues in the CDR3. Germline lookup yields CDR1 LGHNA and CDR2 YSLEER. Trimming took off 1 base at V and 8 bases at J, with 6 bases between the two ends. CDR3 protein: CASSQGVHEQFF. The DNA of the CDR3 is TGCGCCAGCAGCCAAGGGGTCCATGAGCAGTTCTTC.

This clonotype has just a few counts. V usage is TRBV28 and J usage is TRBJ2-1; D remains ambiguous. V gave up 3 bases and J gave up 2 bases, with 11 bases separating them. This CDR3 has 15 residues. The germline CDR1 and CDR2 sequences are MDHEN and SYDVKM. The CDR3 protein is CASSLGQHPYNEQFF. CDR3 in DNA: TGTGCCAGCAGTTTGGGCCAGCACCCCTACAATGAGCAGTTCTTC.

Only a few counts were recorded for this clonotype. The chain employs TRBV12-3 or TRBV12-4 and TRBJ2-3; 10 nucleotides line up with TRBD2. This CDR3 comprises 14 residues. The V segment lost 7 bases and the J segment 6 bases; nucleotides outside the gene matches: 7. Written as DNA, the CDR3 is TGTGCCAGCACCTCTAGCGGGAGAAGGGATACGCAGTATTTT. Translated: CASTSSGRRDTQYF.

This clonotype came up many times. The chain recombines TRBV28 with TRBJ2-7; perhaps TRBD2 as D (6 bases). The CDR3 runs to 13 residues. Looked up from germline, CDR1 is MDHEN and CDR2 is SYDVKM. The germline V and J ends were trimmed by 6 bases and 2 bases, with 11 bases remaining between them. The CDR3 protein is CASRRRGPYEQYF. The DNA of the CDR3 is TGTGCCAGCAGGCGGAGGGGCCCCTACGAGCAGTACTTC. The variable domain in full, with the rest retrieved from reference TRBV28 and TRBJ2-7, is DVKVTQSSRYLVKRTGEKVFLECVQDMDHENMFWYRQDPGLGLRLIYFSYDVKMKEKGDIPEGYSVSREKKERFSLILESASTNQTSMYLCASRRRGPYEQYFGPGTRLTVT.

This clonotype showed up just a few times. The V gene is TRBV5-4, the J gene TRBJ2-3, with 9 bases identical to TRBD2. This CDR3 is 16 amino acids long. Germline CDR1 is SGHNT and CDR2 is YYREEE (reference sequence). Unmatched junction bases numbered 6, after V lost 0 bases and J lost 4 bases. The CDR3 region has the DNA TGTGCCAGCAGCTTGGAATTAGCGGGAGTCTCAGATACGCAGTATTTT. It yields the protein CASSLELAGVSDTQYF.

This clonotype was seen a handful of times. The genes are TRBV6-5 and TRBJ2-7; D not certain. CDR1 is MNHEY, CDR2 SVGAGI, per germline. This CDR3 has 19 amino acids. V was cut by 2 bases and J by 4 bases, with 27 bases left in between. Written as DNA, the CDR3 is TGTGCCAGCAGTTACGAGACCGGACGGCCCCTAAGAGGCGGTTACGAGCAGTACTTC. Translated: CASSYETGRPLRGGYEQYF.

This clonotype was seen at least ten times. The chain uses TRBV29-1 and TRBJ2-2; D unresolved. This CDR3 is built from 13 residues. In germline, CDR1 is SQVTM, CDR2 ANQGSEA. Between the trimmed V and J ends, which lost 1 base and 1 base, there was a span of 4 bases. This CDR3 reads CSVEAGNTGELFF. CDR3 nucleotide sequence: TGCAGCGTTGAAGCAGGGAACACCGGGGAGCTGTTTTTT.

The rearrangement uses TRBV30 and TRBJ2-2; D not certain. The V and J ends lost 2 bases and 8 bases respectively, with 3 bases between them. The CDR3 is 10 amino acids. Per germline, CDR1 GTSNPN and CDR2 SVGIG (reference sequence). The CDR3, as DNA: TGTGCCTGGAGTCTTGGGGAGCTGTTTTTT. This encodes CAWSLGELFF.

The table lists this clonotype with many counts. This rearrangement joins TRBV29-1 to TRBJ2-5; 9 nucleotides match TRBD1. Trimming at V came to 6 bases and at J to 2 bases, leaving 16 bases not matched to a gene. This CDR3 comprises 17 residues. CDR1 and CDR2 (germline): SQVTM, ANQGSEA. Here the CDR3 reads CSVHPTGGTPLQETQYF. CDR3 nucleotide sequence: TGCAGCGTCCATCCGACAGGGGGAACACCTCTGCAAGAGACCCAGTACTTC.

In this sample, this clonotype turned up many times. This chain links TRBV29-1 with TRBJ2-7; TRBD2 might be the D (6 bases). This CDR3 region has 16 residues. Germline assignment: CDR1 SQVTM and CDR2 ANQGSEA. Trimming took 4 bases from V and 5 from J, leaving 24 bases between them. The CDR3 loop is CSVAGPTGEVANEQYF. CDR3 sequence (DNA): TGCAGCGTTGCTGGACCCACGGGAGAAGTGGCGAACGAGCAGTACTTC.

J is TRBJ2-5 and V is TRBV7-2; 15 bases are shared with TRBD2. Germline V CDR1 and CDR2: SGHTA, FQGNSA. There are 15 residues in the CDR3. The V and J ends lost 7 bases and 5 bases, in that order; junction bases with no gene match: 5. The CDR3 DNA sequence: TGTGCCAGCACCCAGGGACTAGCGGGAGGTGAGACCCAGTACTTC. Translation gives CASTQGLAGGETQYF.

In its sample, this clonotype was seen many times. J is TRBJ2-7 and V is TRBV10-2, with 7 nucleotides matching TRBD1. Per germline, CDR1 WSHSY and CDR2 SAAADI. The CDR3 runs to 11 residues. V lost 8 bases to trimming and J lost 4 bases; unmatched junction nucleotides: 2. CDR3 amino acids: CASLQGYEQYF. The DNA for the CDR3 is TGCGCCAGCCTACAGGGGTACGAGCAGTACTTC.

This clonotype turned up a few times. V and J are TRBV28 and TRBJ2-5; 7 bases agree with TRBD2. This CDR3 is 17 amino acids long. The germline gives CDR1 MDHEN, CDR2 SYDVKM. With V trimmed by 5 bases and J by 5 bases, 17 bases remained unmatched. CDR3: CASSTPETGGRVETQYF. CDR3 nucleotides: TGTGCCAGCAGTACCCCGGAGACTGGCGGGAGAGTGGAGACCCAGTACTTC.

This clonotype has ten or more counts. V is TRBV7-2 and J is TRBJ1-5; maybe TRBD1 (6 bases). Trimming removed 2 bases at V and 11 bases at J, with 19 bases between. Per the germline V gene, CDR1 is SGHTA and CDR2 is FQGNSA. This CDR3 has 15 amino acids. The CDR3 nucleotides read TGTGCCAGCAGCTTACTACAGGGTTCTCACAAGTCCCAGCATTTT. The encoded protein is CASSLLQGSHKSQHF. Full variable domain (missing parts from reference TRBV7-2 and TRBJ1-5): GAGVSQSPSNKVTEKGKDVELRCDPISGHTALYWYRQSLGQGLEFLIYFQGNSAPDKSGLPSDRFSAERTGGSVSTLTIQRTQQEDSAVYLCASSLLQGSHKSQHFGDGTRLSIL.

This CDR3 is CSARDFYNEQFF. Here the CDR3 DNA reads TGCAGTGCCCGGGACTTCTACAATGAGCAGTTCTTC. V is TRBV20-1 and J is TRBJ2-1; TRBD2 is a possible D gene (6 bases). V was clipped by 6 bases and J by 3 bases, with 9 bases between them. CDR3 length equals 12 residues. Germline loops: CDR1 DFQATT, CDR2 SNEGSKA (reference sequence).

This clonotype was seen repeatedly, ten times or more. The CDR3 spells CASSLMYEQFF. CDR3 nucleotides: TGTGCCAGCAGCTTAATGTATGAGCAGTTCTTC. The chain carries TRBV7-2 and TRBJ2-1; D gene ambiguous. The CDR3 has 11 amino acids. CDR1 and CDR2 from the germline V gene are SGHTA and FQGNSA. With 2 bases removed from V and 8 bases from J, the gap between germline ends came to 4 bases.

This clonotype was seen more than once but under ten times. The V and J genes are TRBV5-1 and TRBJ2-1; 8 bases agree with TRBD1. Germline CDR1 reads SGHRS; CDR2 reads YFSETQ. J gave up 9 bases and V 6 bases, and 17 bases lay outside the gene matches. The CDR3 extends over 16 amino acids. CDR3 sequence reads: CASNSLTGASLIEQFF. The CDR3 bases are TGCGCCAGCAACTCGCTGACAGGGGCGTCATTAATTGAGCAGTTCTTC.

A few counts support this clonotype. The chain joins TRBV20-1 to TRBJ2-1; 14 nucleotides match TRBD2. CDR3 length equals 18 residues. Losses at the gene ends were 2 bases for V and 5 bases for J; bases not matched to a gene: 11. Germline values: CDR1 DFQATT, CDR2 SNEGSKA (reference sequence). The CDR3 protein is CSARPGLAGELPHNEQFF. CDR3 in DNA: TGCAGTGCTAGACCGGGACTAGCGGGAGAACTACCTCACAATGAGCAGTTCTTC.